This paragraph reports one T cell receptor (beta chain). Its antigen remains undetermined. The input lacks base qualities; no much larger clone sits a single base away. TCR beta CDR3 regions were amplified from RNA transcripts. For the first round of RT-PCR on the TCR CDR3, the HTBI primer set was used together with the Qiagen OneStep RT-PCR kit. A second multiplex PCR round built the libraries, followed by size selection and purification. Paired-end sequencing of the libraries was performed with 100 bp reads on an Illumina HiSeq2000. For the original study's pipeline: SOAPnuke was used to process the raw data, removing reads that contained adapters or uncalled bases, had a mean Phred below 15, or lacked an exact match to the constant primer or identifier. High-quality paired reads were merged with COPE v1.2.5, and unique nucleotide sequences were defined as clonotypes. MiTCR v1.1 was used to align clonotypes to the IMGT TRBV, TRBD and TRBJ reference segments. Only V-J combinations with frequency above 0.0001, covering about 99% of repertoires, were analysed. The TCS score was defined as F50 (clonal expansion) divided by E x V (chaos), with BLOSUM62-based TCRdist calculated between CDR3 peptides within each V-J. Welch's t-statistics and random forest reduced 450 to 600 V-J features to 10 to 15, which were used in a naive Bayes classifier (R e1071). The raw public reads went through TCRdb reprocessing: fastp at Q25, MiXCR clone calling, in-frame beta chains kept. Duplicate CDR3 protein sequences are folded into a single record with the most common DNA and genes. The V and J calls were not made by the authors but by TCRdb's processing. The table for this sample lists 560,000 or so distinct CDR3 sequences; roughly 21% of them were counted only once. The ten largest clones add up to less than 55% of the sample.

The record originates from a study of T cells in Graves' hyperthyroidism and ophthalmopathy (dated 2019 in TCRdb). At the level of the whole study: Peripheral blood samples were taken at initial diagnosis, before any treatment was given. To identify distinguishing TCR V-J signatures, a discovery cohort of around 100 patients was used, comprising 43 with Graves' ophthalmopathy and under 60 with stable Graves' hyperthyroidism. An independent validation cohort of about 19 hyperthyroidism patients and 17 patients who later progressed to ophthalmopathy tested prospective prediction of ophthalmopathy. The approximately 90 discovery patients were divided at random into training and test sets in a 7:3 ratio. In addition, the study compared T-cell repertoires in thyroid tissue and in blood from six Graves' hyperthyroidism patients. After sampling, hyperthyroidism patients received methimazole starting at 30 mg daily, and ophthalmopathy patients received high-dose intravenous methylprednisolone. The paper reports TCR Vbeta CDR3 sequencing of fewer than 150 peripheral blood samples: around 45 ophthalmopathy, under 80 hyperthyroidism and 17 progressor patients. Broad study findings and their caveats: In validation, progression to ophthalmopathy was predicted by the model with 70.59% sensitivity and roughly 72% specificity, a median of roughly 6.4 months before onset. No statistical method was used to set the sample size in advance, and investigators knew the group allocation. A 13 V-J signature model separated ophthalmopathy from stable hyperthyroidism, with approximately 86% sensitivity and 81% to 82% specificity in cross-validation and 80%/75% in testing. Most expanded thyroid clonotypes (frequency above 0.001) were also detected in blood, a finding suggesting that blood repertoires may reflect thyroid immune responses.

V and J are trimmed by 4 bases and 10 bases, and the gene matches miss 7 bases of the junction. The CDR1 and CDR2 encoded by the germline V gene are ENHRY and SYGVKD. Counted from cysteine to phenylalanine, this CDR3 has 13 amino acids. CDR3 DNA only is kept here, 39 bases in frame from base 1. Ophthalmopathy patients had moderately to severely active disease, with a Clinical Activity Score of 3 or more, a NOSPECS grade of 4 or more, and a disease duration of less than 3 months. Any patient with an uncontrolled infection, another autoimmune disease, pregnancy or lactation was excluded. Clinical symptoms, serum thyroxine and TRAb, thyroid ultrasound, and orbital computed tomography formed the basis for the diagnoses. PBMCs were separated from under 12 ml of fresh peripheral blood using Ficoll-Paque density gradient centrifugation. Total RNA was extracted with Trizol reagent, and quality was checked on an Agilent 2100 Bioanalyzer.

The sequence was collected from a man in his forties with Graves' ophthalmopathy. The sequencing sample was made of blood. This chain joins TRBV10-3 to TRBJ2-1, with TRBD2 matching 7 junction bases. CDR3 reads: CAISGLAVKEQFF. Here is the DNA: TGTGCCATCAGTGGGCTAGCGGTAAAGGAGCAGTTCTTC.